Included here is one T cell receptor beta chain sequence, with context. Only in-frame clones appear in the TCRdb table, and some are missing; sequencing was by immunoSEQ multiplex PCR. The table has about 160,000 clones, around 84% seen once. The CDR3 covers 16 residues. CDR1 is SGHTA, CDR2 FQGNSA, per germline. V lost 6 bases, J lost 2 bases, and 17 bases lay in between. The data were taken from a study of blood T cell repertoires in COVID-19. Across the study: The cDNA or gDNA used as material had been derived from T cells, B-cell-depleted T cells, or PBMCs.

The sequencing input was peripheral blood. This chain connects TRBV7-2 to TRBJ2-4; D might be TRBD2 (7 bases). The sequence was collected from a woman in her sixties or seventies with COVID-19, enrolled during active disease. CDR3 bases: TGTGCCAGCAGTCCAACTAGGGGGGGGCCCAAAAACATTCAGTACTTC. Its translation: CASSPTRGGPKNIQYF.